The subject of this entry is one TCR beta chain. It was with 60 Vbeta and 13 Jbeta primers that the PCR ran. The method was immunoSEQ multiplex PCR; TCRdb's version includes in-frame clones alone and lacks a portion of them. This table holds about 200,000 clones, approximately 79% found once. Germline loops: CDR1 ENHRY, CDR2 SYGVKD. The CDR3 totals 15 residues. The trim removed 6 bases at V and 2 bases at J, leaving 5 bases unmatched. The source of the sample is a study of cytomegalovirus exposure and HLA in healthy donors. J is TRBJ2-1 and V is TRBV10-3; 9 bases map to TRBD1. The sequence was obtained from a man over 45 in good health and CMV-seronegative. Sample: PBMCs. The CDR3 region is CAIRRQGVTYNEQFF. CDR3 DNA: TGTGCCATCAGGCGACAGGGGGTAACCTACAATGAGCAGTTCTTC.